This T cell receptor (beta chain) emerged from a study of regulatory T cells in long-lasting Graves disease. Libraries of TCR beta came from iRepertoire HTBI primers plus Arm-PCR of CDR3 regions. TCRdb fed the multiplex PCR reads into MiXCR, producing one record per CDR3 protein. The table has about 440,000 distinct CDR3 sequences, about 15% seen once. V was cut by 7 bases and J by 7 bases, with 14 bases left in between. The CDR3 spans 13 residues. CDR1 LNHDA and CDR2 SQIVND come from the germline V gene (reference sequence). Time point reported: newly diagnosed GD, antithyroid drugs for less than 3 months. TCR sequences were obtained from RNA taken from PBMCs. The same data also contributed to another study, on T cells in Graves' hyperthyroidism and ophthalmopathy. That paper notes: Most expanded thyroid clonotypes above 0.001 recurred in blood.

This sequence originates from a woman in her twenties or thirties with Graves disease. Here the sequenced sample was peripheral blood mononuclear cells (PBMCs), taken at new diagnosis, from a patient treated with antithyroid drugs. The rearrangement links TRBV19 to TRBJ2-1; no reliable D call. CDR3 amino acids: CASTTNRKNEQFF. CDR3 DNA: TGTGCCAGTACCACGAACCGGAAGAATGAGCAGTTCTTC. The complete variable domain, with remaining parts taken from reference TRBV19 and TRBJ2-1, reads DGGITQSPKYLFRKEGQNVTLSCEQNLNHDAMYWYRQDPGQGLRLIYYSQIVNDFQKGDIAEGYSVSREKKESFPLTVTSAQKNPTAFYLCASTTNRKNEQFFGPGTRLTVL.